A single TCR beta chain is shown here with its context. Its matching antigen is unknown. The data originate from a study of Ad26.COV2.S vaccination and SARS-CoV-2 variants. The wider study: Ad26.COV2.S, an intramuscular injection, was given once or twice 56 days apart.

V gave up 5 bases and J gave up 2 bases, with 8 bases separating them. Germline CDR1 and CDR2: SGHTA and FQGNSA. The CDR3 consists of 13 residues. Overall study findings and caveats: Analyses of TCR breadth and depth may have underestimated total T cell responses. With respect to non-spike TCR breadth, vaccine and placebo recipients were similar.

This sample's treatment: around 19 received Ad26.COV2.S at low or high dose, single or two shots; 5 received placebo; per-sample allocation not given. Specimens were obtained on day 63 following the first vaccine or placebo injection. Wuhan-strain SARS-CoV-2 spike was expressed by the Ad26 vector that made up the vaccine. Clones were read by immunoSEQ multiplex PCR, and TCRdb kept only the in-frame ones, dropping some. The sample carries around 350,000 clones, around 84% recorded once. The TCR originated in a person between 18 and 65 years old who received the Ad26.COV2.S COVID-19 vaccine or a placebo. The rearrangement links TRBV7-2 to TRBJ2-3; D unclear. The sequenced sample was peripheral blood, obtained in a trial of Ad26.COV2.S vaccine versus placebo. The CDR3 sequence is CASSAAFTDTQYF. The CDR3 DNA reads as TGTGCCAGCAGCGCCGCTTTCACAGATACGCAGTATTTT.